This T cell receptor beta chain was sequenced in a study of T cell repertoires in cytomegalovirus infection (dated by TCRdb to between 2019 and 2020). Describing the broader study: Alongside well-studied HLA-B-restricted epitopes, the peptide stimulations were aimed at recently identified HLA-C-restricted CMV epitopes, whose presentation resists viral immunomodulation. Because public TCR beta signatures pointed to carriage of CMV infection together with the matching HLA type, the HLA type of each donor mattered for the analysis. Summary of the overall study and its limitations: In both this cohort and an independent roughly 350-donor cohort, the cumulative frequency of public TCR beta family members distinguished carriers of CMV infection plus the relevant HLA type. The ex vivo response was dominated by HLA-C-restricted CMV-specific TCR beta clonotypes, which also provided the single most frequent clonotype in two of eight donors.

Sequenced using an Illumina HiSeq 1500. Through fastp at Q25 and MiXCR, TCRdb rebuilt clones from the public reads, retaining in-frame beta chains. When rows share a CDR3 protein, they turn into one entry using the most common DNA and genes. The sample data list some 310,000 distinct CDR3 sequences, and around 25% of these were observed just once. The ten most abundant clones make up 10% to 15% of the sample. This clonotype was seen a few times. Its recognized antigen is unknown. Base qualities were left out, and no much larger clone turns up one base away. Sample treatment or condition, as interpreted from the label and publication: in vitro stimulation with specific CMV peptide epitopes to enrich CMV-specific T cells. The germline V gene encodes CDR1 SGHNT and CDR2 YENEEA. After removal of 5 bases from V and 3 bases from J, the junction retains 4 bases not matched to a gene. From cysteine to phenylalanine, the CDR3 is 15 amino acids long. Of all the DNA, just the CDR3 is kept, 45 bases in frame from base 1.

The V gene is TRBV11-3 and the J gene is TRBJ2-1; 10 bases in between match TRBD2. The sequencing used cultured PBMCs, collected from culture after CMV antigen stimulation. This TCR derives from a human donor in good health (CMV status not recorded). Some clones in this sample may be carry-over from other donors' samples. In nucleotides, the sequence is TGTGCCAGCAGCACCGGGACTAGCGACTACAATGAGCAGTTCTTC. Its protein reads: CASSTGTSDYNEQFF.